A single sample is the source of the 22 T cell receptor beta chains below, sequenced in a study of blood T cell repertoires in COVID-19. Method: immunoSEQ multiplex PCR; TCRdb's copy keeps in-frame clones and lacks some. The data hold about 210,000 clones, with approximately 81% observed a single time. The sequenced material came from peripheral blood. The receptor source for this set is a woman older than 75 with COVID-19, enrolled during active disease.

This chain links TRBV30 with TRBJ1-5, with no clear D. V was cut by 5 bases and J by 3 bases, with 5 bases left in between. The CDR3 covers 11 residues. From germline, CDR1 is GTSNPN and CDR2 SVGIG (reference sequence). CDR3 DNA sequence: TGTGCCTGGGGTAACAATCAGCCCCAGCATTTT. Translated: CAWGNNQPQHF.

This clone has only a few counts. The rearrangement joins TRBV7-8 to TRBJ1-1; the D is unclear. CDR3 length: 15 residues. The germline gives CDR1 SGHVS, CDR2 FQNEAQ. The V and J ends lost 1 base and 1 base respectively, with 10 bases between them. This CDR3 is CASSLDGIPNTEAFF. As DNA, the CDR3 is TGTGCCAGCAGCTTAGATGGCATACCGAACACTGAAGCTTTCTTT.

This clone has a single count. This chain connects TRBV6-6 to TRBJ1-1; D possibly corresponds to TRBD1 (5 bases). The ends were cut back, 5 bases at V and 5 bases at J, with 15 bases in the middle. The germline gives CDR1 MNHNY, CDR2 SVGAGI (reference sequence). This CDR3 region has 14 residues. This chain's CDR3 is CASSTLGGETEAFF. The CDR3 DNA reads as TGTGCCAGCAGTACCCTGGGGGGGGAGACTGAAGCTTTCTTT.

The chain couples TRBV5-1 to TRBJ1-6; 11 bases fit TRBD1. Germline V gene lookup returns CDR1 SGHRS and CDR2 YFSETQ. There are 14 residues in the CDR3. With 3 bases clipped from V and 8 bases from J, the junction kept 1 base outside the gene matches. DNA for the CDR3: TGCGCCAGCAGCTGGGACAGGGGGGATTCACCCCTCCACTTT. Its translation: CASSWDRGDSPLHF.

This chain joins TRBV6-5 and TRBJ2-2, with TRBD1 matching 11 bases. The ends lost 6 bases at V and 7 bases at J; junction bases unmatched: 4. CDR3 length: 14 amino acids. Germline CDR1 is MNHEY and CDR2 is SVGAGI. The CDR3 reads CASRDRGRVGELFF. The DNA of the CDR3 is TGTGCCAGCAGGGACAGGGGGCGAGTCGGGGAGCTGTTTTTT.

In DNA, the CDR3 is TGTGCCAGCAGTTATCAGGGGGGTACGCAGTTCTTC. This translates into CASSYQGGTQFF. The chain couples TRBV27 to TRBJ2-1; tentative D call: TRBD1 (7 bases). The V gene's germline CDR1 is MNHEY and CDR2 SMNVEV (reference sequence). V was pared by 4 bases and J by 12 bases, with 13 bases between. CDR3 size: 12 residues.

This clone was recorded only once. The genes are TRBV9 and TRBJ1-4; D perhaps matches TRBD1 (5 bases). CDR3 size: 15 residues. Trimming took off 5 bases at V and 2 bases at J, with 13 bases between the two ends. Germline CDR1 is SGDLS and CDR2 is YYNGEE. CDR3 residues: CASSVLGGTNEKLFF. The CDR3 DNA reads TGTGCCAGCAGTGTCTTGGGGGGGACTAATGAAAAACTGTTTTTT.

V is TRBV2 and J is TRBJ1-1, with TRBD1 as a possible D gene (5 bases). The CDR3 spans 13 residues. Trimming cost V 7 bases and J 5 bases, with 14 bases left between them. The germline gives CDR1 SNHLY, CDR2 FYNNEI. The DNA of the CDR3 is TGTGCCAGCATACCAGGGAAGAAGACTGAAGCTTTCTTT. Translated: CASIPGKKTEAFF.

The rearrangement joins TRBV28 to TRBJ1-4; no clear D gene. With 1 base removed from V and 2 bases from J, the gap between germline ends came to 8 bases. The germline V gene encodes CDR1 MDHEN and CDR2 SYDVKM. The CDR3 runs to 15 residues. The CDR3 sequence: CASSLLGGTNEKLFF. Written as DNA, the CDR3 is TGTGCCAGCAGTTTATTGGGAGGCACTAATGAAAAACTGTTTTTT. Full variable domain (missing parts from reference TRBV28 and TRBJ1-4): DVKVTQSSRYLVKRTGEKVFLECVQDMDHENMFWYRQDPGLGLRLIYFSYDVKMKEKGDIPEGYSVSREKKERFSLILESASTNQTSMYLCASSLLGGTNEKLFFGSGTQLSVL.

The CDR3 sequence is CASSLGVGTYEQYF. The CDR3 DNA is TGTGCCAGCAGCTTAGGGGTCGGGACCTACGAGCAGTACTTC. The V and J genes are TRBV11-2 and TRBJ2-7; possible D gene TRBD2, 5 bases. The CDR3 covers 14 residues. CDR1 and CDR2 from the germline V gene are SGHAT and FQNNGV. The ends were cut back, 1 base at V and 2 bases at J, with 9 bases in the middle.

This chain links TRBV29-1 with TRBJ1-5; tentatively, D is TRBD1 (6 bases). V lost 3 bases and J 6 bases, leaving 12 bases between the germline ends. This CDR3 has 13 residues. The germline V gene encodes CDR1 SQVTM and CDR2 ANQGSEA. Here the CDR3 DNA reads TGCAGCGTTGATTCAGGGGCGGGTCAGCCCCAGCATTTT. Protein: CSVDSGAGQPQHF.

The rearrangement uses TRBV6-1 and TRBJ2-7; tentatively, D is TRBD2 (6 bases). The CDR3 contains 15 residues. From germline, CDR1 is MNHNS and CDR2 SASEGT. Between the trimmed V and J ends, which lost 2 bases and 0 bases, there was a span of 11 bases. The CDR3 nucleotides are TGTGCCAGCAGTGAAATGGAGGGATACTCCTACGAGCAGTACGTC. Amino acids: CASSEMEGYSYEQYV.

The chain has TRBV3-1 (or the pseudogene TRBV3-2) and TRBJ1-6; D is unresolved. Trimming cost V 1 base and J 14 bases, with 18 bases left between them. This CDR3 is 15 amino acids long. Germline CDR1 LGHDT, CDR2 YNNKEL (reference sequence). Written as DNA, the CDR3 is TGTGCCAGCAGCCAAGGCGTTTCGACTGTCTTATCCCTCCACTTT. Protein sequence: CASSQGVSTVLSLHF.

This chain links TRBV6-5 with TRBJ1-6; possibly TRBD1 for D (5 bases). This CDR3 has 15 amino acids. V lost 8 bases to trimming and J lost 7 bases, with 18 bases between them. Germline V gene lookup returns CDR1 MNHEY and CDR2 SVGAGI. The CDR3 DNA sequence: TGTGCCAGCTCCTACACGGGACGGGGGAATTCACCCCTCCACTTT. Translated: CASSYTGRGNSPLHF.

This clone was counted between two and nine times. V gene TRBV11-1 combines with J gene TRBJ1-2, with a possible D match to TRBD1 (5 bases). The germline V gene has CDR1 SGHAT and CDR2 FQDESV (reference sequence). The CDR3 runs 14 residues. Between the trimmed V and J ends, which lost 5 bases and 5 bases, there was a span of 15 bases. For the CDR3, the DNA is TGTGCCAGCAGCAATGGTGGGGGGATGTATGGCTACACCTTC. Translated: CASSNGGGMYGYTF. The variable domain in full, with the rest retrieved from reference TRBV11-1 and TRBJ1-2, is EAEVAQSPRYKITEKSQAVAFWCDPISGHATLYWYRQILGQGPELLVQFQDESVVDDSQLPKDRFSAERLKGVDSTLKIQPAELGDSAMYLCASSNGGGMYGYTFGSGTRLTVV.

This clone was counted ten times or more. The V and J genes are TRBV6-5 and TRBJ1-5; 9 bases map to TRBD1. The V segment lost 6 bases and the J segment 7 bases; nucleotides outside the gene matches: 10. This CDR3 has 15 residues. Looked up from germline, CDR1 is MNHEY and CDR2 is SVGAGI. The CDR3, as DNA: TGTGCCAGCAGCCCACAGGGGGCAACGGAACAGCCCCAGCATTTT. As protein: CASSPQGATEQPQHF.

This clone showed up just a few times. The V and J genes are TRBV2 and TRBJ1-5; D is possibly TRBD1 (6 bases). Germline lookup yields CDR1 SNHLY and CDR2 FYNNEI. The CDR3 extends over 14 amino acids. Trimming pared 6 bases from V and 3 bases from J, leaving 12 bases between. The DNA for the CDR3 is TGTGCCAGCAGGGAACAGGGTATCAATCAGCCCCAGCATTTT. This encodes CASREQGINQPQHF.

The V call is TRBV3-1 (or the pseudogene TRBV3-2), the J call TRBJ2-1; TRBD2 matches at 8 bases. CDR1 is LGHDT, CDR2 YNNKEL, per germline (reference sequence). The CDR3 sequence is 16 residues long. V shed 3 bases and J 0 bases; nucleotides not matched to a gene: 4. CDR3 nucleotides: TGTGCCAGCAGCCATCTCCTAGCGGGCTCCTACAATGAGCAGTTCTTC. This codes for CASSHLLAGSYNEQFF.

V and J are TRBV20-1 and TRBJ2-7, with 7 bases lining up with TRBD1. The CDR3 runs 11 residues. V lost 3 bases, J lost 4 bases, and 0 bases stayed unmatched. In germline, CDR1 is DFQATT, CDR2 SNEGSKA (reference sequence). CDR3 in amino acids: CSASRGYEQYF. The CDR3 DNA reads TGCAGTGCTAGCAGGGGGTACGAGCAGTACTTC.

V and J are TRBV7-8 and TRBJ2-3; 10 bases are a match to TRBD1. The CDR3 totals 14 residues. Per germline, CDR1 SGHVS and CDR2 FQNEAQ. V was pared by 5 bases and J by 6 bases, with 5 bases of the junction left unmatched. The CDR3 bases are TGTGCCAGCAGCCCAGGACAGGGGGTGGATACGCAGTATTTT. It yields the protein CASSPGQGVDTQYF.

The genes are TRBV7-8 and TRBJ1-2; the match to TRBD1 covers 9 bases. V lost 4 bases and J lost 3; bases outside the gene matches: 9. The germline V gene has CDR1 SGHVS and CDR2 FQNEAQ. The CDR3 runs 16 residues. The CDR3 DNA follows: TGTGCCAGCAGCTCAATATACAGGGGGCTGGACTATGGCTACACCTTC. Amino acid sequence: CASSSIYRGLDYGYTF.

The chain uses TRBV6-5 and TRBJ2-7; D is unclear. Trimming shortened V by 7 bases and J by 2 bases, and 12 bases separated the two germline ends. CDR3 length: 13 residues. CDR1 is MNHEY, CDR2 SVGAGI, per germline. The CDR3 DNA follows: TGTGCCAGCACCAGAGAGGCTCCCTACGAGCAGTACTTC. It codes for CASTREAPYEQYF.